A single T cell receptor beta chain is shown here with its context. V gave up 5 bases and J gave up 5 bases; unmatched junction bases: 7. This CDR3 region has 14 residues. Germline CDR1 MNHEY, CDR2 SVGEGT. This entry comes from a study of blood T cell repertoires in COVID-19. This table comes from immunoSEQ multiplex PCR, and its TCRdb copy is limited to in-frame clones, with some not included. The table has approximately 140,000 clones, 84% seen once; the top ten hold around 3.7%. This chain connects TRBV6-2 or TRBV6-3 to TRBJ1-1, with 8 bases matching TRBD1. Sample: PBMCs or T cells enriched from blood (not recorded which). The receptor's source is a woman aged 50 to 60 with acute COVID-19. CDR3 in amino acids: CASSADREWTEAFF. The CDR3 DNA follows: TGTGCCAGCAGTGCGGACAGGGAGTGGACTGAAGCTTTCTTT.